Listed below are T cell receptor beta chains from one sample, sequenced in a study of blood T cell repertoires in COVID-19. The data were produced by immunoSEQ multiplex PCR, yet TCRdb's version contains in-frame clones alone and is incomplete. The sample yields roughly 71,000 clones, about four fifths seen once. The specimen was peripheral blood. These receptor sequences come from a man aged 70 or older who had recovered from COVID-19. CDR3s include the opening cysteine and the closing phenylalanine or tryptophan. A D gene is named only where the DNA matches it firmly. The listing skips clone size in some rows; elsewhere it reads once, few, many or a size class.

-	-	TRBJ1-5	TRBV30	CAWSFENQPQHF	TGTGCCTGGAGCTTCGAGAATCAGCCCCAGCATTTT
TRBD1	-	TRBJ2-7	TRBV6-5	CASSYSNAGGMDEQYF	TGTGCCAGCAGTTACTCGAACGCAGGGGGAATGGACGAGCAGTACTTC
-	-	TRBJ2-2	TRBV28	CASSPLYNTGELFF	TGTGCCAGCAGTCCCCTTTATAACACCGGGGAGCTGTTTTTT
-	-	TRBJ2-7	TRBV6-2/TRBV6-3	CASSPPVAGRSISGQYF	TGTGCCAGCAGTCCACCGGTAGCCGGGAGAAGTATATCAGGGCAGTACTTC
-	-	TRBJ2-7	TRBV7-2	CASSPKQGRSSYEQYF	TGTGCCAGCAGCCCGAAACAGGGTCGGAGCTCCTACGAGCAGTACTTC
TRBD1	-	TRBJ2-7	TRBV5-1	CASSSTGFGEQYF	TGCGCCAGCAGCTCGACAGGGTTCGGCGAGCAGTACTTC
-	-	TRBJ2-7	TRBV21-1	CASSKEGGQGGTYEQYF	TGTGCCAGCAGCAAAGAGGGGGGACAGGGAGGAACCTACGAGCAGTACTTC
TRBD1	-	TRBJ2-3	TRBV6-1	CASSEAGQGATQYF	TGTGCCAGCAGTGAAGCCGGACAGGGAGCCACGCAGTATTTT
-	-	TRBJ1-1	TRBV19	CASSPGGEAFF	TGTGCCAGTAGTCCGGGAGGGGAAGCTTTCTTT
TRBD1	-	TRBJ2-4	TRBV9	CASSVEGTAAKNIQYF	TGTGCCAGCAGCGTAGAGGGGACAGCTGCCAAAAACATTCAGTACTTC
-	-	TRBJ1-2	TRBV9	CASTGQGSLLGGYTF	TGTGCCAGCACAGGTCAGGGGTCCCTTTTGGGTGGCTACACCTTC
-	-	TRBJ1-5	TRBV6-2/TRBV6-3	CASSYRNQPQHF	TGTGCCAGCAGTTACCGGAATCAGCCCCAGCATTTT
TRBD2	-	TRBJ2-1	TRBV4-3	CASSQDSREGPYNEQFF	TGCGCCAGCAGCCAAGATAGTCGGGAGGGACCCTACAATGAGCAGTTCTTC
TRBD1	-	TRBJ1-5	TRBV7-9	CASSYSGDGQENNQPQHF	TGTGCCAGCAGCTACTCCGGAGATGGACAGGAAAACAATCAGCCCCAGCATTTT
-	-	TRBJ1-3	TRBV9	CASSVGVGGISGNTIYF	TGTGCCAGCAGCGTAGGGGTAGGGGGTATCTCTGGAAACACCATATATTTT
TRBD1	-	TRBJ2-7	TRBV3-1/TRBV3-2	CASSSRDRGIYEQYF	TGTGCCAGCAGCTCCCGGGACAGGGGTATCTACGAGCAGTACTTC
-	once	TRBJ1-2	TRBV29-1	CSVGQKGYGYTF	TGCAGCGTTGGACAGAAGGGGTATGGCTACACCTTC
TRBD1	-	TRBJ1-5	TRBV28	CASGKTGGSNQPQHF	TGTGCCAGCGGAAAAACAGGGGGGAGTAATCAGCCCCAGCATTTT
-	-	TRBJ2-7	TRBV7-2	CASSPSTARATEQYF	TGTGCCAGCAGCCCCTCGACAGCCCGGGCCACCGAGCAGTACTTC
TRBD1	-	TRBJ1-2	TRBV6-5	CASSPYWTGGYTF	TGTGCCAGCAGTCCCTACTGGACAGGTGGCTACACCTTC
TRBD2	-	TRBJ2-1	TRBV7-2	CASSSGLAGGHEQFF	TGTGCCAGCAGCTCGGGACTAGCGGGAGGGCATGAGCAGTTCTTC
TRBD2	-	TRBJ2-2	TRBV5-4	CASSLVSGGVGELFF	TGTGCCAGCAGCTTGGTCAGCGGGGGGGTCGGGGAGCTGTTTTTT
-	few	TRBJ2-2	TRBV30	CAWRGRSNTGELFF	TGTGCCTGGAGGGGGCGTTCGAACACCGGGGAGCTGTTTTTT
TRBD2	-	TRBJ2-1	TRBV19	CASSTSIGLAGSNEQFF	TGTGCCAGTAGTACGTCGATAGGACTAGCGGGATCGAATGAGCAGTTCTTC
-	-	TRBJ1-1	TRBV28	CASNIGGMNTEAFF	TGTGCCAGTAATATCGGAGGGATGAACACTGAAGCTTTCTTT